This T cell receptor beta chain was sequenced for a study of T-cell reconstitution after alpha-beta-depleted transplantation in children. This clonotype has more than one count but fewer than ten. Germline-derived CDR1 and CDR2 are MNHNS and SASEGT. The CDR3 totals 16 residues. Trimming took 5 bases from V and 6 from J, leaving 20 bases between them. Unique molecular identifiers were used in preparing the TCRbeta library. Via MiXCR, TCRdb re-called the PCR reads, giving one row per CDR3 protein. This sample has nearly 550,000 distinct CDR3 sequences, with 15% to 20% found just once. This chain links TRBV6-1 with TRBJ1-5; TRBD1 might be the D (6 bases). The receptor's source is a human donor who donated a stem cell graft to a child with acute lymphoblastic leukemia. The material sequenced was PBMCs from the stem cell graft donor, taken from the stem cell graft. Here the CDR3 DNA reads TGTGCCAGCAGTCAATCCACAGGGTACGGTGGTCAGCCCCAGCATTTT. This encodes CASSQSTGYGGQPQHF.